Presented here are 6 T cell receptor beta chains from one specimen sequenced in a study of shared clonotypes between healthy human individuals. Profiling relied on immunoSEQ multiplex PCR, and the TCRdb table lists in-frame clones only, not all of them. The sample consists of over 2 million clones, less than 95% of them appearing once. Naive CD8 populations comprised CD45RO-negative cells positively selected for CCR7, excluding terminally differentiated effector memory CD45RA+ cells. What was sequenced was naive CD8+ T cells sorted from blood. The receptors stem from a man between 18 and 29 years old in good health.

This clone was counted a few times. The chain recombines TRBV14 with TRBJ1-2; no definite D call. Trimming stripped 1 base from V and 4 bases from J, with 7 bases between. Looked up from germline, CDR1 is SGHDN and CDR2 is FVKESK. CDR3 length: 13 amino acids. Written as DNA, the CDR3 is TGTGCCAGCAGCCAAGGGTCGTTCTATGGCTACACCTTC. This sequence encodes CASSQGSFYGYTF.

The rearrangement uses TRBV7-8 and TRBJ2-1; 14 nucleotides line up with TRBD2. The CDR3 length is 17 residues. Germline-derived CDR1 and CDR2 are SGHVS and FQNEAQ. The V segment lost 5 bases and the J segment 10 bases; nucleotides outside the gene matches: 13. This CDR3 is CASSPRLAGGPDPEQFF. The CDR3 nucleotides read TGTGCCAGCAGCCCTCGACTAGCGGGGGGGCCTGATCCCGAGCAGTTCTTC.

On this clone itself: This same CDR3 is encoded by further DNA sequences in the sample. The rearrangement joins TRBV27 to TRBJ2-7; 7 bases align to TRBD1. The trim removed 2 bases at V and 2 bases at J, leaving 3 bases unmatched. This CDR3 contains 14 residues. Germline V gives CDR1 MNHEY, CDR2 SMNVEV (reference sequence). CDR3 in amino acids: CASSLKGAPYEQYF. CDR3 in DNA: TGTGCCAGCAGTTTAAAGGGGGCCCCCTACGAGCAGTACTTC.

The rearrangement joins TRBV27 to TRBJ2-7, with a tentative D call TRBD2 (6 bases). Germline lookup yields CDR1 MNHEY and CDR2 SMNVEV (reference sequence). V lost 5 bases and J 3 bases, leaving 8 bases between the germline ends. The CDR3 is made up of 12 amino acids. This chain's CDR3 is CASSTRDYEQYF. The CDR3 nucleotides are TGTGCCAGCAGTACGCGGGACTACGAGCAGTACTTC.

V and J are TRBV6-1 and TRBJ2-7; 7 bases line up with TRBD1. Germline CDR1 reads MNHNS; CDR2 reads SASEGT. J gave up 0 bases and V 4 bases, and 9 bases lay outside the gene matches. This CDR3 is 16 amino acids long. The CDR3 protein is CASSGFTGTDSYEQYF. The CDR3 DNA reads as TGTGCCAGCAGTGGGTTTACCGGGACAGACTCCTACGAGCAGTACTTC.

The chain carries TRBV6-5 and TRBJ2-7; 8 bases agree with TRBD1. CDR3 length: 16 residues. CDR1 and CDR2 from the germline V gene are MNHEY and SVGAGI. The V gene end was trimmed by 0 bases and the J gene end by 3 bases; junction bases not matched to a gene: 7. CDR3 region: CASSYSTGQAFYEQYF. The CDR3 DNA follows: TGTGCCAGCAGTTACTCGACGGGACAGGCGTTCTACGAGCAGTACTTC.